These 2 T cell receptor beta chains share one sample of origin, sequenced in a study of OX40 agonist ivuxolimab in advanced cancers. Here immunoSEQ multiplex PCR was the method, and the copy in TCRdb shows in-frame clones only, minus some. Here the sample spans 53,000 or so clones, about 87% being singletons. The sample in question was CD4+ or CD8+ T cells sorted from blood, obtained in a trial of the OX40 agonist ivuxolimab. These receptors originate from an adult with an advanced solid tumor such as melanoma, head and neck, liver or kidney cancer.

The J gene is TRBJ2-7, the V gene TRBV5-1; tentatively, D is TRBD1 or TRBD2 (5 bases each). Germline V gene sequence: CDR1 SGHRS, CDR2 YFSETQ. The CDR3 loop spans 14 amino acids. V was pared by 4 bases and J by 7 bases, with 18 bases between. The CDR3 region has the DNA TGCGCCAGCAGCCCCCTTGGGACCGGAGGAGAGCAGTACTTC. This gives the protein CASSPLGTGGEQYF. Full variable domain (rest looked up from reference TRBV5-1 and TRBJ2-7): KAGVTQTPRYLIKTRGQQVTLSCSPISGHRSVSWYQQTPGQGLQFLFEYFSETQRNKGNFPGRFSGRQFSNSRSEMNVSTLELGDSALYLCASSPLGTGGEQYFGPGTRLTVT.

This clone is a singleton in its sample. The J gene is TRBJ2-1, the V gene TRBV6-1, with 9 bases fitting TRBD1. With V trimmed by 5 bases and J by 1 base, 3 bases remained unmatched. CDR1 is MNHNS, CDR2 SASEGT, per germline. This CDR3 is built from 15 residues. In nucleotides, the CDR3 is TGTGCCAGCAGTCTACAGGGGGCATCCTACAATGAGCAGTTCTTC. Translation: CASSLQGASYNEQFF.